This T cell receptor beta chain came from a study of OX40 agonist ivuxolimab in advanced cancers. Study details: Ivuxolimab, which is an agonistic anti-OX40 (CD134) antibody, was administered to the patients. The study gave patients intravenous ivuxolimab at 0.01 to 10 mg/kg every 2 weeks. Three patients got partial responses; one had hepatocellular carcinoma and two had cutaneous melanoma.

General study results and limits: Patients with a partial response at 0.1-3.0 mg/kg had among the lowest clonal expansion.

Profiling relied on immunoSEQ multiplex PCR, and the TCRdb table lists in-frame clones only, not all of them. The sample records about 11,000 clones, more than 60% being singletons. This clone was seen a single time. Its target is not known. The receptor comes from an adult with an advanced solid tumor such as melanoma, head and neck, liver or kidney cancer. This material consisted of CD4+ or CD8+ T cells sorted from blood, taken in a trial of the OX40 agonist ivuxolimab.

The CDR3 loop is CASSLKGGETQYF. The CDR3 DNA is TGTGCCAGCAGCTTGAAGGGCGGGGAGACCCAGTACTTC. V usage is TRBV5-6 and J usage is TRBJ2-5, with TRBD2 as a possible D gene (5 bases). CDR1 SGHDT and CDR2 YYEEEE come from the germline V gene. V lost 1 base and J 5 bases, leaving 9 bases between the germline ends. The CDR3 runs 13 residues.